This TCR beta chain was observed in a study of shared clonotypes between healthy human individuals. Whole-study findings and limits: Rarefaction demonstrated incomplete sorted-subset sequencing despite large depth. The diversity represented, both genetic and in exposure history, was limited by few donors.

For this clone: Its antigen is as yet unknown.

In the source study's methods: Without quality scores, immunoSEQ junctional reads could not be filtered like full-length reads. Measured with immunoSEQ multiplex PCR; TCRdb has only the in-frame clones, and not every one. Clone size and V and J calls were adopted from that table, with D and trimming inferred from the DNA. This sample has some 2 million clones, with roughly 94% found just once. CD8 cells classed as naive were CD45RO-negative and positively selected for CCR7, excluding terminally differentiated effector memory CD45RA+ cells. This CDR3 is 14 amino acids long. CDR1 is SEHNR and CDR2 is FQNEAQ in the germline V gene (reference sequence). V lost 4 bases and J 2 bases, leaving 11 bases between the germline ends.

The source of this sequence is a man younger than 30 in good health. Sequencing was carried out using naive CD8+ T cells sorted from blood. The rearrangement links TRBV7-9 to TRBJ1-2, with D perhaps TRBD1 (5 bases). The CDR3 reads CASSSDSLNYGYTF. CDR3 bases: TGTGCCAGCAGCTCAGACAGCTTGAACTATGGCTACACCTTC. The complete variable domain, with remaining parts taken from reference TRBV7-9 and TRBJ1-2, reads DTGVSQNPRHKITKRGQNVTFRCDPISEHNRLYWYRQTLGQGPEFLTYFQNEAQLEKSRLLSDRFSAERPKGSFSTLEIQRTEQGDSAMYLCASSSDSLNYGYTFGSGTRLTVV.